The 7 T cell receptor beta chains below were found in one sample sequenced in a study of T cells in Graves' hyperthyroidism and ophthalmopathy. The CDR3 regions of TCR beta were amplified from RNA transcripts. A first-round RT-PCR of the TCR CDR3 used the HTBI primer set. One entry per CDR3 protein results from TCRdb running MiXCR on the multiplex PCR reads. The profile covers about 740,000 distinct CDR3 sequences, with roughly 15% appearing a single time and about 9.4% taken by the ten largest. Specimen: blood. Receptors originate from a woman under 30 with Graves' hyperthyroidism.

This clonotype has more than one count but fewer than ten. The rearrangement joins TRBV7-3 to TRBJ2-1, with 13 bases matching TRBD2. The CDR3 runs to 19 residues. Looked up from germline, CDR1 is SGHTA and CDR2 is FQGTGA. Trimming at V came to 0 bases and at J to 8 bases, leaving 13 bases not matched to a gene. The CDR3 sequence: CASSLTGIGWTSGSDEQFF. CDR3 nucleotide sequence: TGTGCCAGCAGCTTAACGGGGATTGGTTGGACTAGCGGGAGTGATGAGCAGTTCTTC.

This clonotype has a count of ten or more. The chain joins TRBV14 to TRBJ2-3; D not certain. CDR1 and CDR2 from the germline V gene are SGHDN and FVKESK. This CDR3 contains 12 residues. V gave up 1 base and J gave up 5 bases, with 4 bases separating them. This CDR3 reads CASSQVGDTQYF. The DNA of the CDR3 is TGTGCCAGCAGCCAAGTGGGAGATACGCAGTATTTT.

Remarks on this clonotype: A much larger clonotype is one base distant, so this may be a read error. This chain joins TRBV19 and TRBJ2-1; D ambiguous. Germline-derived CDR1 and CDR2 are LNHDA and SQIVND (reference sequence). The V gene lost 5 bases and the J gene lost 0 bases, with 14 bases spanning the gap. This CDR3 spans 16 amino acids. CDR3 protein: CASSYPRASSYNEQFF. CDR3 DNA: TGTGCCAGTAGTTACCCTCGAGCGAGCTCCTACAATGAGCAGTTCTTC.

In this sample, this clonotype turned up many times. This chain uses TRBV18 with TRBJ2-5, with D unclear. The CDR3 has 13 amino acids. Germline CDR1 and CDR2: KGHSH and LQKENI. V lost 2 bases and J 7 bases, leaving 11 bases between the germline ends. CDR3 in DNA: TGTGCCAGCTCACCATCCCCTACGGGGACCCAGTACTTC. Translating gives CASSPSPTGTQYF.

V usage is TRBV29-1 and J usage is TRBJ1-1; D unresolved. The CDR3 spans 13 residues. Germline values: CDR1 SQVTM, CDR2 ANQGSEA. Deletions cut 0 bases from V and 5 bases from J, with 10 bases between. CDR3 coding DNA: TGCAGCGTTGAAGAAAGCGGGAGAACTGAAGCTTTCTTT. This encodes CSVEESGRTEAFF.

The J gene is TRBJ1-5, the V gene TRBV14; D is ambiguous. CDR1 is SGHDN, CDR2 FVKESK, per germline. The CDR3 contains 17 residues. With 0 bases removed from V and 4 bases from J, the gap between germline ends came to 16 bases. CDR3 sequence reads: CASSQDPVLRGNQPQHF. CDR3 coding DNA: TGTGCCAGCAGCCAAGATCCGGTGCTCAGAGGGAATCAGCCCCAGCATTTT. Using reference TRBV14 and TRBJ1-5 for the parts outside the CDR3, the full variable domain is EAGVTQFPSHSVIEKGQTVTLRCDPISGHDNLYWYRRVMGKEIKFLLHFVKESKQDESGMPNNRFLAERTGGTYSTLKVQPAELEDSGVYFCASSQDPVLRGNQPQHFGDGTRLSIL.

This clonotype has ten or more counts. The genes are TRBV28 and TRBJ2-5; TRBD1 might be the D (5 bases). V was shortened by 4 bases and J by 1 base, with 13 bases between the two germline ends. Germline CDR1 and CDR2: MDHEN and SYDVKM. The CDR3 consists of 15 residues. The CDR3 loop reads CASSSPRQFQETQYF. The CDR3 nucleotides read TGTGCCAGCAGTTCACCGCGACAGTTCCAAGAGACCCAGTACTTC. The variable domain in full, completed from reference TRBV28 and TRBJ2-5, reads DVKVTQSSRYLVKRTGEKVFLECVQDMDHENMFWYRQDPGLGLRLIYFSYDVKMKEKGDIPEGYSVSREKKERFSLILESASTNQTSMYLCASSSPRQFQETQYFGPGTRLLVL.